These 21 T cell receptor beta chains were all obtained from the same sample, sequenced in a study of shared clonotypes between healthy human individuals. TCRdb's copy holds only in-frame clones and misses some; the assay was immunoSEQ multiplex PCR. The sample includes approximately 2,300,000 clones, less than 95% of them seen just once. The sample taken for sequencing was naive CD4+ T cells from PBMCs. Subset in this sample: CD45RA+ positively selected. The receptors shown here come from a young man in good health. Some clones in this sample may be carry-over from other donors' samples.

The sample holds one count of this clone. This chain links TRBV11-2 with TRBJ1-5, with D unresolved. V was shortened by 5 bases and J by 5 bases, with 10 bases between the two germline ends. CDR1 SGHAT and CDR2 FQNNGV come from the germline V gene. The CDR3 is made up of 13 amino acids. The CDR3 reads CASSLRRDQPQHF. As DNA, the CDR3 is TGTGCCAGCAGCCTCCGGAGAGATCAGCCCCAGCATTTT.

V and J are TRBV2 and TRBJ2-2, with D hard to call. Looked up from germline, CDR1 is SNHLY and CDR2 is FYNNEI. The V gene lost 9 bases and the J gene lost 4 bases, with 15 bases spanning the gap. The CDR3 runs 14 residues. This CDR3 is CASNTAAGTGELFF. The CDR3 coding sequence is TGTGCCAGTAACACGGCCGCCGGCACCGGGGAGCTGTTTTTT.

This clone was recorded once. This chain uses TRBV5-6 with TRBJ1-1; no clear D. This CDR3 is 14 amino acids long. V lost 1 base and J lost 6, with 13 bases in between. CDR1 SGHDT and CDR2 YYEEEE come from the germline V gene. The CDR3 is CASSLRIGKSEAFF. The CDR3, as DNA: TGTGCCAGCAGCTTGCGGATCGGAAAATCTGAAGCTTTCTTT.

The CDR3 loop reads CATKAQGAGEQFF. The CDR3 coding sequence is TGTGCCACTAAGGCGCAAGGGGCGGGGGAGCAGTTCTTC. J is TRBJ2-1 and V is TRBV6-4, with TRBD2 as a possible D gene (6 bases). With 10 bases removed from V and 10 bases from J, the gap between germline ends came to 20 bases. Looked up from germline, CDR1 is MRHNA and CDR2 is SNTAGT. The CDR3 is made up of 13 amino acids.

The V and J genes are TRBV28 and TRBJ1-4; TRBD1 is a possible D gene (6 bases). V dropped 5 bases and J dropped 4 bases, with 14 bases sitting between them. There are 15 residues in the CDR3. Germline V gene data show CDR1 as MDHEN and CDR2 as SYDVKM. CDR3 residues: CASSTYRVVNEKLFF. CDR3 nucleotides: TGTGCCAGCAGTACCTACAGGGTAGTTAATGAAAAACTGTTTTTT.

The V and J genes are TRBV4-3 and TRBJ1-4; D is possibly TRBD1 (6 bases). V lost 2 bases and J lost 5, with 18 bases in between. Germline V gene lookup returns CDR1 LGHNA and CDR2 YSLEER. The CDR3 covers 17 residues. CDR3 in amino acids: CASSQHTGPGVNEKLFF. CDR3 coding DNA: TGCGCCAGCAGCCAACACACGGGGCCAGGGGTCAATGAAAAACTGTTTTTT.

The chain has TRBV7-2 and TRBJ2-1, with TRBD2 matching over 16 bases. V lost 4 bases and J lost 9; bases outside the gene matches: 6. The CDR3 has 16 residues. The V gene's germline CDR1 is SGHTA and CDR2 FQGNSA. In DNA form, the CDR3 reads TGTGCCAGCAGCTCAAAGGGACTAGCGGGAGGGGTTGAGCAGTTCTTC. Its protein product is CASSSKGLAGGVEQFF.

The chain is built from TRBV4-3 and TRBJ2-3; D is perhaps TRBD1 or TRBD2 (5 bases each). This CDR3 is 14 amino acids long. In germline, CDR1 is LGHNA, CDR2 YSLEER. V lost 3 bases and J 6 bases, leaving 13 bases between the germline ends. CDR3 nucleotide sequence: TGCGCCAGCAGCCAGGAGCCCGGGGCGGATACGCAGTATTTT. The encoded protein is CASSQEPGADTQYF.

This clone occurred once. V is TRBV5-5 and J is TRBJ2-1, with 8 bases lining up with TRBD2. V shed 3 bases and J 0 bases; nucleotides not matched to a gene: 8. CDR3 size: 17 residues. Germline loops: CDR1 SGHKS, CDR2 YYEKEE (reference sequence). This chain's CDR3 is CASSSGTRFFSYNEQFF. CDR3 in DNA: TGTGCCAGCAGCTCCGGGACTAGATTTTTCTCCTACAATGAGCAGTTCTTC. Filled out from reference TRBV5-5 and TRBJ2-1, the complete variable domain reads DAGVTQSPTHLIKTRGQQVTLRCSPISGHKSVSWYQQVLGQGPQFIFQYYEKEERGRGNFPDRFSARQFPNYSSELNVNALLLGDSALYLCASSSGTRFFSYNEQFFGPGTRLTVL.

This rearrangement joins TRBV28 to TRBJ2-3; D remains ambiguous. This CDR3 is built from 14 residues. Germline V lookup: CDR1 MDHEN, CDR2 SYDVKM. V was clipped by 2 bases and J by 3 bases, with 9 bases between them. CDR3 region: CASSLPYTTDTQYF. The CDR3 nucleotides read TGTGCCAGCAGTTTACCCTACACGACAGATACGCAGTATTTT.

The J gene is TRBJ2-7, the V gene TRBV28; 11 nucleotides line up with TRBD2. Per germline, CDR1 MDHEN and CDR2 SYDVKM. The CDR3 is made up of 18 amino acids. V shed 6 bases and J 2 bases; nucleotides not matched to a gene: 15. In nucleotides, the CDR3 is TGTGCCAGCAGACAGGGGGCACCGGGACTAGCGGTTACCTACGAGCAGTACTTC. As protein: CASRQGAPGLAVTYEQYF.

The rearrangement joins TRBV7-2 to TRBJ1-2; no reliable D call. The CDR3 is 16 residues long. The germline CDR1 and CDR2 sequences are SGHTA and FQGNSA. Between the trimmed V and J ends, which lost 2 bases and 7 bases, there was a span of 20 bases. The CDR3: CASSLSPNLGGGGYTF. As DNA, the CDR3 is TGTGCCAGCAGCTTATCCCCTAACCTGGGAGGAGGTGGCTACACCTTC.

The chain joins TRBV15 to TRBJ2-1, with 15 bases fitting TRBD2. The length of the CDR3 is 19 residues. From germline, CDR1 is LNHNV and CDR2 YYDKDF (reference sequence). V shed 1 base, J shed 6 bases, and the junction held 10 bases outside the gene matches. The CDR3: CATSRGGLAGGLTANEQFF. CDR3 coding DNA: TGTGCCACCAGCAGAGGGGGACTAGCGGGAGGCCTAACGGCCAATGAGCAGTTCTTC.

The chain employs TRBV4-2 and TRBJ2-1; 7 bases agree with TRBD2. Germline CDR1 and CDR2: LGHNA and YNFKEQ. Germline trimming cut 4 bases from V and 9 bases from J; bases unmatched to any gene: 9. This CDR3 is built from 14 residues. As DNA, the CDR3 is TGTGCCAGCAGCCGGCCTAGCGGAACCCCTGAGCAGTTCTTC. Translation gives CASSRPSGTPEQFF.

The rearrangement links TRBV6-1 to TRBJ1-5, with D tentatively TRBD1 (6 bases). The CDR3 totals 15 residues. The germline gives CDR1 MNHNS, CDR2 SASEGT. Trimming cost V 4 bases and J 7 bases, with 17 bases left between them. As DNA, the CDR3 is TGTGCCAGCAGTGCTCGGCAGGGGCCCGGGCAGCCCCAGCATTTT. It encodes CASSARQGPGQPQHF.

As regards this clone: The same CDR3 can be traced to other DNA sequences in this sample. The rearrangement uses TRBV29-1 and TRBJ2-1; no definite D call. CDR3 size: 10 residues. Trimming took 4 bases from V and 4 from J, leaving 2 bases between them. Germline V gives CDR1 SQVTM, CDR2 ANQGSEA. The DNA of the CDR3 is TGCAGCGTTGCATACAATGAGCAGTTCTTC. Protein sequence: CSVAYNEQFF.

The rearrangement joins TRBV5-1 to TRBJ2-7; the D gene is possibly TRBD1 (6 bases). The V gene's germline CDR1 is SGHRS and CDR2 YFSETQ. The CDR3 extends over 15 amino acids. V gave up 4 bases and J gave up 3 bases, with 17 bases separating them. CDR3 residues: CASSHSSDRFYEQYF. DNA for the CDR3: TGCGCCAGCAGCCACTCATCCGACAGGTTCTACGAGCAGTACTTC.

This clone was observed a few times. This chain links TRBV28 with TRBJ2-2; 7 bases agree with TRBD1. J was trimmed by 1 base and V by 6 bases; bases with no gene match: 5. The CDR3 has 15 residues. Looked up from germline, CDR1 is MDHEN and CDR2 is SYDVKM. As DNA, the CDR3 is TGTGCCAGCAGCCGCGGACAGGTGAACACCGGGGAGCTGTTTTTT. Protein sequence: CASSRGQVNTGELFF.

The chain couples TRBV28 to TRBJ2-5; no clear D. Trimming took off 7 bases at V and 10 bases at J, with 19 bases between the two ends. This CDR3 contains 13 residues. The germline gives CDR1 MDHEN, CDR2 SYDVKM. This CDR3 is CASNGPRSWIQYF. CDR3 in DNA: TGTGCCAGCAATGGACCCCGCTCATGGATCCAGTACTTC.

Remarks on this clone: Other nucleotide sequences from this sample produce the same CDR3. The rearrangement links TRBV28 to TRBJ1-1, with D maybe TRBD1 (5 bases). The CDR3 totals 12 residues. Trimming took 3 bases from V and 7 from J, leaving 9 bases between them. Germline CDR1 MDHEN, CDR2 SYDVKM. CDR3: CASSLGGLEAFF. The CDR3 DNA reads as TGTGCCAGCAGTTTGGGGGGTCTTGAAGCTTTCTTT.

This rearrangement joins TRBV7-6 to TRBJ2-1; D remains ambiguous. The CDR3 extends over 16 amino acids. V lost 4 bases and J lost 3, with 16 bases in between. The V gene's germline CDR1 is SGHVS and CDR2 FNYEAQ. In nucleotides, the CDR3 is TGTGCCAGCAGCTCAATCACGGCTAAGGGCTACAATGAGCAGTTCTTC. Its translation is CASSSITAKGYNEQFF.